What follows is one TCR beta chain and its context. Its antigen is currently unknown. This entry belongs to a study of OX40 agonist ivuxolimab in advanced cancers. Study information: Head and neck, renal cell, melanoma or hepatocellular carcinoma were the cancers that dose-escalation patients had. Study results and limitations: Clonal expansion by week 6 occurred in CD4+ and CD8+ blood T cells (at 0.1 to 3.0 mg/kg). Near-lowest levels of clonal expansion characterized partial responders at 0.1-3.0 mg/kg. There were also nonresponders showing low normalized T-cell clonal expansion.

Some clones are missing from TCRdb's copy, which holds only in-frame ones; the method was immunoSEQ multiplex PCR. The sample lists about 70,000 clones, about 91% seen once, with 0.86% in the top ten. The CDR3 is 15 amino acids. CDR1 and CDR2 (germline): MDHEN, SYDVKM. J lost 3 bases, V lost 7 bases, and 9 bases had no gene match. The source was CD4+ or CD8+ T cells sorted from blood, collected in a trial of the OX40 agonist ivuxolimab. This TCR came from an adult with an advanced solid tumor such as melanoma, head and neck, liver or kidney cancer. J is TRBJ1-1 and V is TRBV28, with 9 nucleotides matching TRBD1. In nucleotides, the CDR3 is TGTGCCAGCACCGACTACAGGGGGCGCTACACTGAAGCTTTCTTT. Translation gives CASTDYRGRYTEAFF.